This T cell receptor beta chain was obtained from a study of neurological immune-mediated disorders. Study-level findings and limits: The study found no CDR3 amino acid sequences shared by expanded clones across subjects, suggesting private repertoires in all groups. Multiple sclerosis was found to have the least TCR clonal expansion, below healthy controls, and HTLV-1-associated myelopathy the most.

The cDNA was produced through 5'RACE with 10-nucleotide random UMIs. TCRdb ran MiXCR on the 5' RACE reads and lists one entry per CDR3 protein. The table has about 81,000 distinct CDR3 sequences, 4.3% seen once. Time point here: longitudinal time-point 3. Details on this clonotype: Its antigen is not known.

Input material: PBMCs. The source of this sequence is a woman aged 55-69 years with multiple sclerosis.

Here the CDR3 DNA reads TGTGCCTGGAACGCAGGGAATAATGAAAAACTGTTTTTT. Translated: CAWNAGNNEKLFF. The chain has TRBV30 and TRBJ1-4; D is possibly TRBD1 (5 bases). CDR1 is GTSNPN and CDR2 is SVGIG in the germline V gene (reference sequence). Trimming left V 4 bases short and J 4 bases short, with 10 bases between. This CDR3 is 13 amino acids long.